The 7 T cell receptor beta chains in this list originate from one sample, sequenced in a study of blood T cells in healthy people across ages. A sample-barcoded 5' primer and a J-beta primer mix were used in a second PCR of roughly 7 to 12 cycles. Each CDR3 protein gets one entry after TCRdb re-called the 5' RACE reads with MiXCR. The sample comprises about 830,000 distinct CDR3 sequences, roughly 60% of which are singletons, and about a quarter rests with the top ten. The sample consisted of blood. These receptor sequences come from a man aged 25 to 40 in good health.

V gene TRBV7-2 combines with J gene TRBJ2-5; TRBD2 aligns across 7 bases. Per germline, CDR1 SGHTA and CDR2 FQGNSA. The ends lost 5 bases at V and 0 bases at J; junction bases unmatched: 6. The CDR3 is 15 amino acids. The CDR3 spells CASSRGDLYQETQYF. The CDR3 nucleotides are TGTGCCAGCAGCCGGGGGGACTTATACCAAGAGACCCAGTACTTC.

The genes are TRBV5-1 and TRBJ1-1; 9 bases align to TRBD1. Germline V gene sequence: CDR1 SGHRS, CDR2 YFSETQ. The CDR3 is made up of 14 amino acids. Germline trimming cut 4 bases from V and 5 bases from J; bases unmatched to any gene: 6. CDR3 in DNA: TGCGCCAGCAGCACCCCGACAGGGGGGACTGAAGCTTTCTTT. Translating it yields CASSTPTGGTEAFF.

The V call is TRBV12-3 or TRBV12-4, the J call TRBJ1-6; D unclear. This CDR3 contains 13 residues. The ends were cut back, 5 bases at V and 8 bases at J, with 10 bases in the middle. The CDR3 spells CASSQTRDSPLHF. Written as DNA, the CDR3 is TGTGCCAGCAGTCAGACGCGGGATTCACCCCTCCACTTT.

The rearrangement links TRBV7-2 to TRBJ2-5; D might be TRBD2 (6 bases). The DNA matches TRBJ2-7 better at its end, which makes the J call doubtful. The germline V gene has CDR1 SGHTA and CDR2 FQGNSA. This CDR3 spans 13 amino acids. The CDR3 is CASSPGLFREQYF. CDR3 in DNA: TGTGCCAGCAGCCCGGGACTTTTCCGCGAGCAGTACTTC.

The V call is TRBV12-5, the J call TRBJ2-1; D is unresolved. The germline gives CDR1 LGHNT, CDR2 FRNRAP. Between the trimmed V and J ends, which lost 1 base and 3 bases, there was a span of 1 base. This CDR3 is built from 12 residues. The CDR3, as DNA: TGTGCTAGTGGTTTGGGCTACAATGAGCAGTTCTTC. Protein sequence: CASGLGYNEQFF.

The CDR3 protein is CASRPSSYEQYF. CDR3 nucleotides: TGTGCCAGCAGGCCAAGCTCCTACGAGCAGTACTTC. V gene TRBV28 combines with J gene TRBJ2-7; D not certain. Trimming left V 6 bases short and J 0 bases short, with 6 bases between. Germline values: CDR1 MDHEN, CDR2 SYDVKM. This CDR3 spans 12 amino acids.

The rearrangement uses TRBV6-2 or TRBV6-3 and TRBJ2-3; D might be TRBD2 (5 bases). V was clipped by 5 bases and J by 3 bases, with 12 bases between them. The CDR3 has 14 residues. CDR1 is MNHEY, CDR2 SVGEGT, per germline. The CDR3 DNA follows: TGTGCCAGCAGTCCCACTAGGAGGACAGATACGCAGTATTTT. This encodes CASSPTRRTDTQYF.